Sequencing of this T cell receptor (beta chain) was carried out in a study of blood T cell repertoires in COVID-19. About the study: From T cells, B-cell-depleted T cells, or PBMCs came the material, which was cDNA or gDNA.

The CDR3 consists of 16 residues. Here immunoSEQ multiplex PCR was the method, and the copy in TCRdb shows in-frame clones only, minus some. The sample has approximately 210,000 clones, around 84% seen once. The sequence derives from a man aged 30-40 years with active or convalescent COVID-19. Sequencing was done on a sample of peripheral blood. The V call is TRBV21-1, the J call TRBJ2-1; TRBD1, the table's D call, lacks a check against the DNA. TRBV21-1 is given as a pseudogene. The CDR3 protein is CASSPFGGWRNNEQFF. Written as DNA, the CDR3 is TGTGCCAGCAGCCCATTTGGGGGCTGGCGCAACAATGAGCAGTTCTTC.